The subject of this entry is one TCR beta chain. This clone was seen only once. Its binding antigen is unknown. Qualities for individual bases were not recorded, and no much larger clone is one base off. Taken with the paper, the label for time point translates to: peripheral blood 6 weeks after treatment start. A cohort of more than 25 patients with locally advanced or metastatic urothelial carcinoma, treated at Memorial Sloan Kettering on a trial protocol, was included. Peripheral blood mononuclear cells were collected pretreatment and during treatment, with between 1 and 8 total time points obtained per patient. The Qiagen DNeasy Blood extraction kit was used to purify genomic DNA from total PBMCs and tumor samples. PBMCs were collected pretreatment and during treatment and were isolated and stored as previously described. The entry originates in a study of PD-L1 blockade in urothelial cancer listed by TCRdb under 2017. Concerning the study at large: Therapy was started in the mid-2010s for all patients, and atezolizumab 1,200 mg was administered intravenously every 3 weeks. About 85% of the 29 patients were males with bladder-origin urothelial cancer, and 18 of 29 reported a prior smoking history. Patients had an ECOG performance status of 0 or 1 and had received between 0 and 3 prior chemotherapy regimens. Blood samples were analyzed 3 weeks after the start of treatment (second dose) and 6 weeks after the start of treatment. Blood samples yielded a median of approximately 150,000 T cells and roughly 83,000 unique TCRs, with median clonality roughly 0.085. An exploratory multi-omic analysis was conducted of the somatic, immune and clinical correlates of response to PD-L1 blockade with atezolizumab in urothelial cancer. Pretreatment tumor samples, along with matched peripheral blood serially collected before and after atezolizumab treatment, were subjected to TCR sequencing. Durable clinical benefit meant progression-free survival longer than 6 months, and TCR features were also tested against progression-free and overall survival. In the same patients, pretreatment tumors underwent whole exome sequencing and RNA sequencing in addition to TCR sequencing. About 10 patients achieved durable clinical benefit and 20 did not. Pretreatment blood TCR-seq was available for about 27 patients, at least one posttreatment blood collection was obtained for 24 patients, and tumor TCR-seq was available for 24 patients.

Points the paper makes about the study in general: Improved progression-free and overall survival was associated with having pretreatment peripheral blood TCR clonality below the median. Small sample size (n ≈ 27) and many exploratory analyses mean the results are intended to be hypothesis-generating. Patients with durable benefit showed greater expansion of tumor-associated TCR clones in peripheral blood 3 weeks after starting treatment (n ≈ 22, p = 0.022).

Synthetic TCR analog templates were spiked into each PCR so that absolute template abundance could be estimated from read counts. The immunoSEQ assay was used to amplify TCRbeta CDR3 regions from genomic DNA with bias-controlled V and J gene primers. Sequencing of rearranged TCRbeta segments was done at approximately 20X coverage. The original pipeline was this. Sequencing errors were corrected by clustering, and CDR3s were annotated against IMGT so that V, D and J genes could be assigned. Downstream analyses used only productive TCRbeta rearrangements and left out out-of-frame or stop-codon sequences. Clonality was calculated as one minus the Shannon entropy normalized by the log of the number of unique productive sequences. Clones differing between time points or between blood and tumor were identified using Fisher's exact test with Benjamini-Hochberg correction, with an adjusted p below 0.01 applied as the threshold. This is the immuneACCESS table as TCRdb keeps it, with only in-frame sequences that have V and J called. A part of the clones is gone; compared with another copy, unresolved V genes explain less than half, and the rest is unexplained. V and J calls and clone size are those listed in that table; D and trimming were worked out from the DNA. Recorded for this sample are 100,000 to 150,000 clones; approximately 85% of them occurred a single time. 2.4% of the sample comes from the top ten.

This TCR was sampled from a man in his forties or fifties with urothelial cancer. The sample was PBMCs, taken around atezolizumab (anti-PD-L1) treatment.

DNA sequence: TGTGCCAGCTCACCACGGGCAGGGGTAGATGAGCAGTTCTTC. Its translation reads: CASSPRAGVDEQFF. This sequence uses TRBV18 and TRBJ2-1, and possibly TRBD1, on 6 matching bases. CDR1 KGHSH and CDR2 LQKENI are derived from the germline V gene. At the junction V is shortened by 1 base and J by 8 bases, with 12 bases in between. Its CDR3 holds 14 amino acids, cysteine through phenylalanine. Of the read, only the CDR3 DNA is kept; its 42 bases are in frame from base 1. Reference TRBV18 and TRBJ2-1 proteins supply the regions before and after the CDR3; the full variable domain is: NAGVMQNPRHLVRRRGQEARLRCSPMKGHSHVYWYRQLPEEGLKFMVYLQKENIIDESGMPKERFSAEFPKEGPSILRIQQVVRGDSAAYFCASSPRAGVDEQFFGPGTRLTVL.